This entry concerns a single T cell receptor beta chain. Its target is unknown. The sample originates from a study of vaccination effects on CD4 cells after COVID-19. Before sequencing took place, the ViraFEST assay used viral peptide pools to expand antigen-specific CD4+ T cells. Cells that had been cultured for nine to eleven days were the source of isolated CD4+ T cells. Testing of the vaccine recipients showed negative nucleocapsid antibodies and no prior SARS-CoV-2 infection. Clones were sequenced by immunoSEQ multiplex PCR, and TCRdb holds only the in-frame ones, with some missing. Here the sample spans roughly 50,000 clones, around 86% being singletons. CDR1 is LGHDT, CDR2 YNNKEL, per germline (reference sequence). With V trimmed by 6 bases and J by 5 bases, 5 bases remained unmatched. The CDR3 has 14 amino acids.

This chain connects TRBV3-1 (or the pseudogene TRBV3-2) to TRBJ1-5, with 9 positions matching TRBD1. The sequence was collected from a human donor who received a COVID-19 vaccine. The sample consisted of CD4+ T cells from PBMCs cultured with HCoV-229E spike peptides, taken before COVID-19 vaccination. The CDR3 nucleotides read TGTGCCAGCAGTAGGGGACAGGGTGATCAGCCCCAGCATTTT. Protein sequence: CASSRGQGDQPQHF.